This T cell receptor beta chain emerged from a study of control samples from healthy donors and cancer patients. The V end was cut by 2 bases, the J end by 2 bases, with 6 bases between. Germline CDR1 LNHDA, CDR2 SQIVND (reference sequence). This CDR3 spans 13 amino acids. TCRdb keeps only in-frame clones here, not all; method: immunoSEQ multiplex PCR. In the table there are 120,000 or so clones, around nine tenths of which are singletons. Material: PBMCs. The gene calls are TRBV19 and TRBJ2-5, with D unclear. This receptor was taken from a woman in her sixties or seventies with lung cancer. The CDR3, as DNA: TGTGCCAGTAGTATATCAGCGCAAGAGACCCAGTACTTC. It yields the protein CASSISAQETQYF. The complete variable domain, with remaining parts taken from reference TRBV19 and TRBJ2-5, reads DGGITQSPKYLFRKEGQNVTLSCEQNLNHDAMYWYRQDPGQGLRLIYYSQIVNDFQKGDIAEGYSVSREKKESFPLTVTSAQKNPTAFYLCASSISAQETQYFGPGTRLLVL.